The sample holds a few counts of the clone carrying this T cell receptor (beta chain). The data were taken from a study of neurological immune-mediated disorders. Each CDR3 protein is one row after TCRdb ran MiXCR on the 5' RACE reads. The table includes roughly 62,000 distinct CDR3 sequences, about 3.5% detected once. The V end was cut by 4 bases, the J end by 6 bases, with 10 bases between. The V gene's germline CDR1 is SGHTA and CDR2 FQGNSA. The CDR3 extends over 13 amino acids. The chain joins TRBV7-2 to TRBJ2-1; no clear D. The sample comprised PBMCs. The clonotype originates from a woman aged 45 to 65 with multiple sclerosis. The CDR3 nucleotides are TGTGCCAGCAGCTCCATCGGCGGCAATGAGCAGTTCTTC. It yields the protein CASSSIGGNEQFF. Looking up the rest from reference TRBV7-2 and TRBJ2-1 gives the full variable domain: GAGVSQSPSNKVTEKGKDVELRCDPISGHTALYWYRQSLGQGLEFLIYFQGNSAPDKSGLPSDRFSAERTGGSVSTLTIQRTQQEDSAVYLCASSSIGGNEQFFGPGTRLTVL.